One T cell receptor beta chain is described in this entry. Its antigen is currently unknown. The data are from a study of metastatic and nonmetastatic thyroid tumors. Patients had received no treatment of any kind before thyroid surgery. V gave up 5 bases and J gave up 8 bases, with 15 bases separating them. Germline assignment: CDR1 SGHTA and CDR2 FQGNSA. CDR3 length equals 13 residues. MiXCR was used by TCRdb to re-call the PCR reads. The table includes about 35,000 clones, roughly 29% detected once. The study, taken as a whole, reports: Patients with malignant thyroid tumors reportedly had significantly higher TCR beta diversity than those with benign nodules, in blood and tumor.

The TCR sequence derives from a female donor with papillary thyroid cancer or a benign thyroid nodule (not recorded which). Some clones in this sample may be carry-over from other donors' samples. This chain links TRBV7-2 with TRBJ1-2; TRBD1 might be the D (5 bases). Sequencing was performed on blood. The CDR3 sequence: CASSRQPSWGYTF. Here the CDR3 DNA reads TGTGCCAGCAGCCGACAGCCCTCTTGGGGCTACACCTTC.